The clone carrying this T cell receptor beta chain occurred once. Its antigen is not identified. The data were obtained in a study of cytomegalovirus exposure and HLA in healthy donors. Looking at the study overall: A prior analysis found 117 million unique TCR beta sequences from 150 million to 200 million T cells. Notes on the study in general: Rare TCR sequences dominated, though some public TCRs recurred in many donors.

The PCR employed 60 Vbeta primers together with 13 Jbeta primers. Measured with immunoSEQ multiplex PCR; TCRdb has only the in-frame clones, and not every one. Among 150,000 or so clones listed, around four fifths were seen once. Sequencing input: PBMCs. The clonotype comes from a male donor in good health and CMV-seronegative.

CDR3 nucleotides: TGTGCCAGTAGCTCTGGACTAGCGGGGGGAAGGGAGCAGTTCTTC. Amino acids: CASSSGLAGGREQFF. This chain connects TRBV19 to TRBJ2-1; 14 bases align to TRBD2. Per the germline V gene, CDR1 is LNHDA and CDR2 is SQIVND (reference sequence). The CDR3 consists of 15 residues. J was trimmed by 10 bases and V by 6 bases; bases with no gene match: 8.